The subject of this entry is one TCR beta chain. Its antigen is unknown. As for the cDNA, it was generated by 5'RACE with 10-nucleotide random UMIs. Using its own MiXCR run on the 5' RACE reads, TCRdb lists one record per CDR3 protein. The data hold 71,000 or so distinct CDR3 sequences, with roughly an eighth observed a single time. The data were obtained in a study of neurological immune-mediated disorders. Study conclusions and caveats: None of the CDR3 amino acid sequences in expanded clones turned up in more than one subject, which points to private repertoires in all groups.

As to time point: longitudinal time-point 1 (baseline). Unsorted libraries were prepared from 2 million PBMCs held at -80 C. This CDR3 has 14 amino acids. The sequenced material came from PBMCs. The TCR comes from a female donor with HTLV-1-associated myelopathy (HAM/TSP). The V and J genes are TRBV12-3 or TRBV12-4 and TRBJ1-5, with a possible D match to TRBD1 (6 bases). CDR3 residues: CTNSLAGVGQPQHF. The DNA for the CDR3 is TGTACCAACAGTTTAGCAGGGGTGGGACAGCCCCAGCATTTT.